This TCR beta chain comes out of a study of blood T cell repertoires in COVID-19. Study-wide context: Samples representing acute and convalescent COVID-19 were sourced from the United States, Italy and Spain. T cells, B-cell-depleted T cells, or PBMCs supplied cDNA or gDNA.

The CDR3 contains 12 residues. The germline V and J ends were trimmed by 2 bases and 3 bases, with 5 bases remaining between them. The germline CDR1 and CDR2 sequences are MNHEY and SVGEGT. As handled by the study authors: Nucleated cell counts were estimated from reference gene primer amplification. Repertoires were generated with immunoSEQ multiplex PCR, while TCRdb's copy carries only in-frame clones and drops some. D and trimming come from the DNA, and the V and J calls and clone size come from that table. The table records fewer than 200,000 clones, around 84% of them present only once. This sequence originates from a man between 35 and 55 years old with acute or convalescent COVID-19. The chain combines TRBV6-2 or TRBV6-3 with TRBJ2-7, with D hard to call. Sequenced: peripheral blood. CDR3 DNA: TGTGCCAGCAGTTACCCTGTCTACGAGCAGTACTTC. It codes for CASSYPVYEQYF.